One TCR beta chain is described in this entry. Its antigen is undetermined. Every donor was a healthy person donating bone marrow. This record belongs to a study of cytomegalovirus exposure and HLA in healthy donors. Vbeta (60) and Jbeta (13) primers were used in the PCR. Libraries were prepared by immunoSEQ multiplex PCR; TCRdb keeps only in-frame clonotypes and omits some of them. The sample has roughly 100,000 clones, 75% to 85% seen once. Study-level points and caveats: Associated with cytomegalovirus, according to the listing, were around 160 TCR beta chains. The study reported that TCR beta sequences accurately predicted HLA-A and HLA-B alleles in most subjects. Most CMV-associated TCR beta chains appeared HLA-restricted in a later analysis.

The sequencing input was PBMCs. The sequence was collected from a male donor in good health and CMV-seropositive.

The chain's CDR3 is CASSLGVAGPTYEQYF. CDR3 nucleotide sequence: TGTGCCAGCAGCTTGGGGGTAGCGGGACCTACCTACGAGCAGTACTTC. The chain couples TRBV5-4 to TRBJ2-7; 8 bases match TRBD2. CDR3 length: 16 residues. V lost 0 bases to trimming and J lost 2 bases; unmatched junction nucleotides: 7. Germline CDR1 is SGHNT and CDR2 is YYREEE (reference sequence).